The T cell receptor beta chain under discussion was sequenced for a study of blood T cell repertoires in COVID-19. The V and J ends lost 0 bases and 0 bases respectively, with 11 bases between them. This CDR3 has 15 residues. Germline CDR1 is GTSNPN and CDR2 is SVGIG (reference sequence). Sequencing was performed with immunoSEQ multiplex PCR; in TCRdb, only in-frame clones are kept and a portion is missing. The sample has tens of thousands of clones; approximately 83% are singletons. The sample was peripheral blood. The chain recombines TRBV30 with TRBJ1-1; D is perhaps TRBD1 (6 bases). The sequence was collected from a man aged 45 to 65 with COVID-19, enrolled during active disease. Here the CDR3 DNA reads TGTGCCTGGAGTGTAGCCGGGACACTGAACACTGAAGCTTTCTTT. Protein product: CAWSVAGTLNTEAFF.